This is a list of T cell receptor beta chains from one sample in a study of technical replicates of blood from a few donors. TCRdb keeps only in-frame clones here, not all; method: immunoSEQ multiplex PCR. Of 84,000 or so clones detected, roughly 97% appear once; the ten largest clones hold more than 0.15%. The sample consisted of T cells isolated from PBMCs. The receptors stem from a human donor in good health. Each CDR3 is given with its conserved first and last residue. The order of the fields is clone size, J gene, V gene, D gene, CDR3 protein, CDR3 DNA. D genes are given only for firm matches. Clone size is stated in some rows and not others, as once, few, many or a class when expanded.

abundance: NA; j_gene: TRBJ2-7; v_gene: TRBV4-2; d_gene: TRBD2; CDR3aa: CASSAGGSGGEQYF; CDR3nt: TGTGCCAGCAGCGCCGGGGGGAGCGGGGGCGAGCAGTACTTC
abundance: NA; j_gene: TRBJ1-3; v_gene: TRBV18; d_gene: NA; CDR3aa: CASSSPEGRGNTIYF; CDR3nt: TGTGCCAGCTCATCGCCAGAAGGGAGAGGAAACACCATATATTTT
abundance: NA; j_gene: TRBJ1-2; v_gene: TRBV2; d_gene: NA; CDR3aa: CASKPSGGRGGGYTF; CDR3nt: TGTGCCAGCAAGCCCTCCGGCGGGAGGGGTGGTGGCTACACCTTC
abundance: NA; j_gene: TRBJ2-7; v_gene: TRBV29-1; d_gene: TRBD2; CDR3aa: CSVVGLADPYEQYF; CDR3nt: TGCAGCGTTGTAGGACTAGCGGACCCCTACGAGCAGTACTTC
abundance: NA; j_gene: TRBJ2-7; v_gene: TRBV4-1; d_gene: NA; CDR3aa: CASSQVNSWGAPYEQYF; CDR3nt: TGCGCCAGCAGCCAAGTAAATAGTTGGGGAGCCCCCTACGAGCAGTACTTC
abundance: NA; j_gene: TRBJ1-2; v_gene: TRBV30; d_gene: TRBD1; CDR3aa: CARTGTGDYGYTF; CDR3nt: TGTGCCCGAACCGGGACAGGGGACTATGGCTACACCTTC
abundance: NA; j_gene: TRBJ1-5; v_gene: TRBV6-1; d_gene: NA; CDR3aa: CASRGQGNQPQHF; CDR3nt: TGTGCCAGCAGGGGTCAGGGGAATCAGCCCCAGCATTTT
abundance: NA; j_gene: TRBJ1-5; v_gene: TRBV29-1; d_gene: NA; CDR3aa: CSVVSDGRSPYQPQHF; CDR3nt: TGCAGCGTTGTTAGCGACGGCCGAAGCCCTTATCAGCCCCAGCATTTT
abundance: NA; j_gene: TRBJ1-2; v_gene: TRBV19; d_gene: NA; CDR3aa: CASNLWGQNYGYTF; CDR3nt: TGTGCCAGTAACTTGTGGGGGCAAAACTATGGCTACACCTTC
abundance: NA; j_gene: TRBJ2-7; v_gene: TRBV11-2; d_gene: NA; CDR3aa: CASSPTGLAGYRYEQYF; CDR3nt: TGTGCCAGCAGCCCCACTGGTTTGGCAGGGTATCGCTACGAGCAGTACTTC
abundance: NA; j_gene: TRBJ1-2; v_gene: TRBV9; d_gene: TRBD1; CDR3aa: CASSVGTANGYTF; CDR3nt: TGTGCCAGCAGCGTGGGGACAGCTAACGGCTACACCTTC
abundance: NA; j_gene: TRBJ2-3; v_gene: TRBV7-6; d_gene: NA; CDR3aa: CASSPSGITDTQYF; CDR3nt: TGTGCCAGCAGCCCATCGGGAATCACAGATACGCAGTATTTT
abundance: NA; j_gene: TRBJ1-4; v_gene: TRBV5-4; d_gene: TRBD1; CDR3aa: CASSSRQGNEKLFF; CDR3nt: TGTGCCAGCAGCTCAAGACAGGGGAATGAAAAACTGTTTTTT
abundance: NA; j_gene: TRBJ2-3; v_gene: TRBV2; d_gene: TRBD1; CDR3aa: CASSADRVRTDTQYF; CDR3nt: TGTGCCAGCAGCGCAGACAGGGTTCGCACAGATACGCAGTATTTT
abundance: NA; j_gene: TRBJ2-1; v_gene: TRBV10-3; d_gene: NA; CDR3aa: CATRPDSSSYNEQFF; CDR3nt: TGTGCCACCAGACCCGACAGCAGCTCCTACAATGAGCAGTTCTTC
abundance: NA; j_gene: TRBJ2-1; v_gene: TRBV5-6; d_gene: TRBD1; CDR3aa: CASSLYRQGDYNEQFF; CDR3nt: TGTGCCAGCAGCTTGTATAGACAGGGGGATTACAATGAGCAGTTCTTC
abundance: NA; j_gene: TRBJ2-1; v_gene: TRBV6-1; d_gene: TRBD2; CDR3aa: CASASGAYNEQFF; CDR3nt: TGTGCCAGTGCTAGCGGAGCTTACAATGAGCAGTTCTTC
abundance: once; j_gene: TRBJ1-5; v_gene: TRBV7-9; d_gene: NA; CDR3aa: CASSSTGSQHF; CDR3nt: TGTGCCAGCAGCTCAACAGGGTCCCAGCATTTT
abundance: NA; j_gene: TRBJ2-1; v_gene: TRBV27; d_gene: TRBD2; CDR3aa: CASSLLVTSGYNEQFF; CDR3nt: TGTGCCAGCAGTTTATTGGTGACTAGCGGTTACAATGAGCAGTTCTTC
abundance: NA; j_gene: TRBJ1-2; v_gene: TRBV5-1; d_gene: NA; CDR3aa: CASSLVGGTGGYTF; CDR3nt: TGCGCCAGCAGCTTGGTGGGAGGCACTGGGGGCTACACCTTC
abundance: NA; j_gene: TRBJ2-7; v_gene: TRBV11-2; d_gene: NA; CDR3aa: CASSSYRDIAGDEQYF; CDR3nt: TGTGCCAGCAGCTCCTACCGGGACATCGCAGGGGACGAGCAGTACTTC
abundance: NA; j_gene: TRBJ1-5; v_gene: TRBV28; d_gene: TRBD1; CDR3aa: CASSRQGVGDQPQHF; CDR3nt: TGTGCCAGCAGTAGACAGGGTGTGGGGGATCAGCCCCAGCATTTT
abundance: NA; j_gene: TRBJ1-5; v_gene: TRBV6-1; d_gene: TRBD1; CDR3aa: CASSAVRGHYQPQHF; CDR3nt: TGTGCCAGCAGCGCAGTGAGGGGGCACTATCAGCCCCAGCATTTT
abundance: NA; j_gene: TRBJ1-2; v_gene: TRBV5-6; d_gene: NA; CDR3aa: CASSLYPGNYGYTF; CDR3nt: TGTGCCAGCAGCTTGTACCCAGGAAACTATGGCTACACCTTC
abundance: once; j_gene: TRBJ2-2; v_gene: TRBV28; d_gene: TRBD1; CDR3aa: CASTDRDREHTGELFF; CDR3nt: TGTGCCAGCACCGACCGGGACAGGGAGCACACCGGGGAGCTGTTTTTT
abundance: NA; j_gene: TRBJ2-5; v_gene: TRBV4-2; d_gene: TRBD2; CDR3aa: CASSRGLEETQYF; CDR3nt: TGTGCCAGCAGCCGCGGACTAGAAGAGACCCAGTACTTC
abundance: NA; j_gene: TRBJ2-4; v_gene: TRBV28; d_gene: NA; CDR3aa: CASTQGLGNIQYF; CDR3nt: TGTGCCAGCACACAGGGCCTGGGGAACATTCAGTACTTC
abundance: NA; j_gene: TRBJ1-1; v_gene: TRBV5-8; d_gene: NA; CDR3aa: CASSSYSEAFF; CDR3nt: TGTGCCAGCAGCTCCTACTCTGAAGCTTTCTTT
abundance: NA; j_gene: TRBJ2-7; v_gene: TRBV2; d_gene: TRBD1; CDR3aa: CASIQGQAYEQYF; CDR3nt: TGTGCCAGCATCCAGGGACAGGCCTACGAGCAGTACTTC
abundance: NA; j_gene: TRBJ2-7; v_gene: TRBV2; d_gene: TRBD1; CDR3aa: CASKDRDYEQYF; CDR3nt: TGTGCCAGCAAGGACAGGGATTACGAGCAGTACTTC
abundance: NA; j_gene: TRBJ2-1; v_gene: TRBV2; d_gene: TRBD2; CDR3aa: CASSPGLAGEYNEQFF; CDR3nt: TGTGCCAGCAGTCCCGGACTAGCGGGAGAGTACAATGAGCAGTTCTTC
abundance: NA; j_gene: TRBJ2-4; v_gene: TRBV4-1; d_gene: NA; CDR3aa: CASSQPGVLAKNIQYF; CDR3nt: TGCGCCAGCAGCCAGCCGGGGGTGCTAGCCAAAAACATTCAGTACTTC
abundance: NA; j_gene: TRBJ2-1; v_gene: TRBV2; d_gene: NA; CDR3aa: CASSVGGSSYNEQFF; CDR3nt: TGTGCCAGCAGTGTAGGGGGATCCTCCTACAATGAGCAGTTCTTC
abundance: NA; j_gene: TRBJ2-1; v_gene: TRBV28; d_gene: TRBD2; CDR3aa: CASRLAGSYNEQFF; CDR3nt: TGTGCCTCACGACTAGCGGGGTCCTACAATGAGCAGTTCTTC
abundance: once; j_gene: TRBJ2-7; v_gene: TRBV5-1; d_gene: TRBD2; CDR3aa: CASRAMGGRAGEQYF; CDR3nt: TGCGCCAGCCGGGCAATGGGAGGGAGGGCTGGCGAGCAGTACTTC
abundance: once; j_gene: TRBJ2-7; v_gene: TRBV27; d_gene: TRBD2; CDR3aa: CASSLEAGGAYEQYF; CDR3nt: TGTGCCAGCAGTTTAGAAGCCGGGGGGGCCTACGAGCAGTACTTC
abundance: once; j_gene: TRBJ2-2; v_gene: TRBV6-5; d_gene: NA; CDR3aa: CASSPTRTGELFF; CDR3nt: TGTGCCAGCAGCCCTACTCGCACCGGGGAGCTGTTTTTT
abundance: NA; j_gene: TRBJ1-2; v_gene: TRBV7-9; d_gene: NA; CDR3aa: CASSISINYGYTF; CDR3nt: TGTGCCAGCAGCATCAGTATTAACTATGGCTACACCTTC
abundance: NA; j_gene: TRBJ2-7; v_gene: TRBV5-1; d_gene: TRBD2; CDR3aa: CASSRKRGTRLYEQYF; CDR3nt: TGCGCCAGCAGCCGCAAGCGGGGCACGCGCCTGTACGAGCAGTACTTC
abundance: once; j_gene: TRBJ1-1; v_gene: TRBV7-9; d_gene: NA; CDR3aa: CASSLATAANTEAFF; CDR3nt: TGTGCCAGCAGCCTAGCGACAGCCGCTAACACTGAAGCTTTCTTT
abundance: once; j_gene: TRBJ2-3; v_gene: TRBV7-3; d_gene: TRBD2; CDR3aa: CASSLLGGVRTDTQYF; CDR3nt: TGTGCCAGCAGTCTCCTGGGGGGGGTAAGGACAGATACGCAGTATTTT